The rows below give T cell receptor beta chains drawn from one sample of a study of post-analysis software for immune sequencing data. TCRdb ran MiXCR on the PCR reads and lists one entry per CDR3 protein. The data contain 820,000 or so distinct CDR3 sequences, around 50% of them singletons. What was sequenced was blood. The receptors were sampled from a girl aged 10 to 17 with multiple sclerosis. Each CDR3 is given with its conserved first and last residue. Fields, in order: J gene, D gene, V gene, clone size, CDR3 protein, CDR3 DNA. The D gene is left open where the match is weak. Where a row states a size, it is once, few, many or the class of an expanded clone; other rows omit it.

J gene: TRBJ1-4; D gene: NA; V gene: TRBV4-1; clone size: few; CDR3 protein: CASSNQKAGNEKLFF; CDR3 DNA: TGCGCCAGCAGCAACCAGAAGGCAGGGAATGAAAAACTGTTTTTT
J gene: TRBJ2-1; D gene: NA; V gene: TRBV12-3/TRBV12-4; clone size: NA; CDR3 protein: CAITGLILDEQFF; CDR3 DNA: TGTGCCATAACCGGGCTGATTTTGGATGAGCAGTTCTTC
J gene: TRBJ2-1; D gene: TRBD2; V gene: TRBV5-1; clone size: NA; CDR3 protein: CASSLRAGMLNEQFF; CDR3 DNA: TGCGCCAGCAGCTTGCGAGCGGGAATGTTAAATGAGCAGTTCTTC
J gene: TRBJ2-3; D gene: TRBD2; V gene: TRBV29-1; clone size: NA; CDR3 protein: CSAPLAGGGTDTQYF; CDR3 DNA: TGCAGCGCCCCACTAGCGGGAGGCGGCACAGATACGCAGTATTTT
J gene: TRBJ2-1; D gene: NA; V gene: TRBV6-6; clone size: NA; CDR3 protein: CASSWEIYNEQFF; CDR3 DNA: TGTGCCAGCAGCTGGGAGATTTACAATGAGCAGTTCTTC
J gene: TRBJ2-7; D gene: TRBD1; V gene: TRBV3-1; clone size: NA; CDR3 protein: CASSQEVGRGPFGEQYF; CDR3 DNA: TGTGCCAGCAGCCAAGAAGTGGGCAGGGGGCCTTTCGGCGAGCAGTACTTC
J gene: TRBJ2-7; D gene: NA; V gene: TRBV5-1; clone size: NA; CDR3 protein: CASGSGSLTYEQYF; CDR3 DNA: TGCGCCAGCGGGAGCGGGTCCCTAACCTACGAGCAGTACTTC
J gene: TRBJ2-5; D gene: TRBD2; V gene: TRBV5-5; clone size: NA; CDR3 protein: CASTRPMTSGNLQETRYF; CDR3 DNA: TGTGCCAGCACCCGGCCCATGACTAGCGGAAACCTCCAAGAGACCCGGTACTTC
J gene: TRBJ1-1; D gene: NA; V gene: TRBV12-3/TRBV12-4; clone size: few; CDR3 protein: CASSLKRDTEAFF; CDR3 DNA: TGTGCCAGCAGTTTGAAGCGCGACACTGAAGCTTTCTTT
J gene: TRBJ1-1; D gene: NA; V gene: TRBV12-3/TRBV12-4; clone size: NA; CDR3 protein: CASSLVGSNTEAFF; CDR3 DNA: TGTGCCAGCAGTTTAGTCGGCAGTAACACTGAAGCTTTCTTT
J gene: TRBJ2-7; D gene: NA; V gene: TRBV5-1; clone size: NA; CDR3 protein: CASSLANGGPYEQYF; CDR3 DNA: TGCGCCAGCAGCTTGGCCAATGGGGGGCCCTACGAGCAGTACTTC
J gene: TRBJ1-1; D gene: NA; V gene: TRBV27; clone size: NA; CDR3 protein: CASRMDGGNTEAFF; CDR3 DNA: TGTGCCAGCAGGATGGACGGTGGGAACACTGAAGCTTTCTTT
J gene: TRBJ1-4; D gene: NA; V gene: TRBV7-9; clone size: NA; CDR3 protein: CASSTGTHATNEKLFF; CDR3 DNA: TGTGCCAGCAGCACCGGGACCCATGCAACTAATGAAAAACTGTTTTTT
J gene: TRBJ2-7; D gene: NA; V gene: TRBV7-6; clone size: once; CDR3 protein: CASSPLGLDEQYF; CDR3 DNA: TGTGCCAGCAGCCCACTGGGCCTGGACGAGCAGTACTTC
J gene: TRBJ2-7; D gene: TRBD2; V gene: TRBV6-4; clone size: NA; CDR3 protein: CASSDGTSGGAEQYF; CDR3 DNA: TGTGCCAGCAGTGACGGGACTAGCGGGGGGGCCGAGCAGTACTTC
J gene: TRBJ2-7; D gene: TRBD1; V gene: TRBV18; clone size: NA; CDR3 protein: CASSLGQGVIEQYF; CDR3 DNA: TGTGCCAGCTCGCTGGGACAGGGAGTCATCGAGCAGTACTTC
J gene: TRBJ1-2; D gene: NA; V gene: TRBV5-1; clone size: NA; CDR3 protein: CASSLQDIGGYGYTF; CDR3 DNA: TGCGCCAGCAGCTTACAGGATATAGGGGGCTATGGCTACACCTTC
J gene: TRBJ2-7; D gene: TRBD1; V gene: TRBV29-1; clone size: NA; CDR3 protein: CSAGQGIGYEQYF; CDR3 DNA: TGCAGCGCGGGACAGGGGATCGGCTACGAGCAGTACTTC
J gene: TRBJ2-1; D gene: TRBD2; V gene: TRBV6-6; clone size: NA; CDR3 protein: CASSYIRTSGRTEQFF; CDR3 DNA: TGTGCCAGCAGTTACATCCGGACTAGCGGGAGGACCGAGCAGTTCTTC
J gene: TRBJ2-1; D gene: TRBD2; V gene: TRBV11-1; clone size: NA; CDR3 protein: CASSLLTSGANEQFF; CDR3 DNA: TGTGCCAGCAGCCTACTGACTAGCGGGGCAAATGAGCAGTTCTTC
J gene: TRBJ2-7; D gene: TRBD2; V gene: TRBV5-1; clone size: few; CDR3 protein: CASSWGGNEQYF; CDR3 DNA: TGCGCCAGCAGCTGGGGGGGGAACGAGCAGTACTTC
J gene: TRBJ2-1; D gene: NA; V gene: TRBV19; clone size: NA; CDR3 protein: CASSTISGPVYNEQFF; CDR3 DNA: TGTGCCAGTAGTACCATTAGCGGCCCCGTTTACAATGAGCAGTTCTTC
J gene: TRBJ2-7; D gene: TRBD1; V gene: TRBV29-1; clone size: many; CDR3 protein: CSVGQGGSYEQYF; CDR3 DNA: TGCAGCGTCGGACAGGGGGGATCCTACGAGCAGTACTTC
J gene: TRBJ2-7; D gene: NA; V gene: TRBV20-1; clone size: NA; CDR3 protein: CSARDPSATYEQYF; CDR3 DNA: TGCAGTGCTAGAGATCCTAGCGCGACCTACGAGCAGTACTTC
J gene: TRBJ1-2; D gene: TRBD1; V gene: TRBV6-1; clone size: NA; CDR3 protein: CATRQGTAATGYTF; CDR3 DNA: TGTGCCACTAGACAGGGTACGGCAGCTACTGGCTACACCTTC
J gene: TRBJ2-1; D gene: TRBD2; V gene: TRBV29-1; clone size: few; CDR3 protein: CSVLAGGEEQFF; CDR3 DNA: TGCAGCGTTCTAGCGGGGGGCGAAGAGCAGTTCTTC
J gene: TRBJ2-5; D gene: NA; V gene: TRBV6-5; clone size: NA; CDR3 protein: CASSSQEKETQYF; CDR3 DNA: TGTGCCAGCAGTTCACAGGAAAAAGAGACCCAGTACTTC
J gene: TRBJ2-5; D gene: NA; V gene: TRBV21-1; clone size: once; CDR3 protein: CASSKDGGRVQETQYF; CDR3 DNA: TGTGCCAGCAGCAAAGACGGGGGGAGAGTCCAAGAGACCCAGTACTTC
J gene: TRBJ2-7; D gene: NA; V gene: TRBV7-3; clone size: NA; CDR3 protein: CASSLTGPGSEQYF; CDR3 DNA: TGTGCCAGCAGCTTAACGGGACCTGGAAGCGAGCAGTACTTC
J gene: TRBJ2-1; D gene: TRBD1; V gene: TRBV20-1; clone size: NA; CDR3 protein: CSARMGQGNNEQFF; CDR3 DNA: TGCAGTGCTAGAATGGGACAGGGCAACAATGAGCAGTTCTTC
J gene: TRBJ2-3; D gene: TRBD2; V gene: TRBV6-6; clone size: NA; CDR3 protein: CASSYTPSGRRDTQYF; CDR3 DNA: TGTGCCAGCAGTTACACCCCTAGCGGGAGGAGAGATACGCAGTATTTT
J gene: TRBJ1-1; D gene: TRBD1; V gene: TRBV4-1; clone size: NA; CDR3 protein: CASSQRDRVNTEAFF; CDR3 DNA: TGCGCCAGCAGCCAACGGGACAGGGTGAACACTGAAGCTTTCTTT
J gene: TRBJ2-5; D gene: NA; V gene: TRBV29-1; clone size: many; CDR3 protein: CSVEAAVSQYF; CDR3 DNA: TGCAGCGTTGAAGCGGCCGTATCCCAGTACTTC
J gene: TRBJ2-1; D gene: TRBD2; V gene: TRBV4-1; clone size: NA; CDR3 protein: CASSRILAGSVSHEQFF; CDR3 DNA: TGCGCCAGCAGCCGTATCCTAGCGGGATCCGTAAGTCATGAGCAGTTCTTC
J gene: TRBJ2-7; D gene: NA; V gene: TRBV5-1; clone size: NA; CDR3 protein: CASSPGGCDEQYF; CDR3 DNA: TGCGCCAGCAGCCCCGGTGGTTGCGACGAGCAGTACTTC
J gene: TRBJ2-5; D gene: NA; V gene: TRBV7-9; clone size: NA; CDR3 protein: CASIWTGGGETQYF; CDR3 DNA: TGTGCCAGCATCTGGACCGGGGGCGGAGAGACCCAGTACTTC
J gene: TRBJ1-2; D gene: NA; V gene: TRBV2; clone size: NA; CDR3 protein: CASIKGHYDGYTF; CDR3 DNA: TGTGCCAGCATCAAAGGTCATTACGATGGCTACACCTTC
J gene: TRBJ2-3; D gene: NA; V gene: TRBV7-9; clone size: NA; CDR3 protein: CASSFARESDTQYF; CDR3 DNA: TGTGCCAGCAGCTTTGCTCGGGAGTCAGATACGCAGTATTTT
J gene: TRBJ2-7; D gene: NA; V gene: TRBV7-9; clone size: NA; CDR3 protein: CASSRNGGAVGYEQYF; CDR3 DNA: TGTGCCAGCAGCCGAAATGGAGGGGCCGTCGGGTACGAGCAGTACTTC
J gene: TRBJ2-2; D gene: TRBD2; V gene: TRBV10-3; clone size: NA; CDR3 protein: CAISGSASGNTGELFF; CDR3 DNA: TGTGCCATCAGTGGCTCGGCTAGCGGGAACACCGGGGAGCTGTTTTTT
J gene: TRBJ2-4; D gene: TRBD2; V gene: TRBV12-5; clone size: NA; CDR3 protein: CASGLGLAGSREQYF; CDR3 DNA: TGTGCTAGTGGTTTGGGACTAGCGGGCTCGAGGGAGCAGTACTTC
J gene: TRBJ2-7; D gene: NA; V gene: TRBV29-1; clone size: NA; CDR3 protein: CSVLVSPFTYEQYF; CDR3 DNA: TGCAGCGTTCTAGTCAGCCCATTCACCTACGAGCAGTACTTC
J gene: TRBJ2-3; D gene: TRBD1; V gene: TRBV7-9; clone size: few; CDR3 protein: CASNQGAEDTQYF; CDR3 DNA: TGTGCCAGTAATCAGGGGGCAGAAGATACGCAGTATTTT
J gene: TRBJ1-2; D gene: NA; V gene: TRBV20-1; clone size: NA; CDR3 protein: CSARDRTRANYGYTF; CDR3 DNA: TGCAGTGCTAGAGATAGGACACGCGCTAACTATGGCTACACCTTC
J gene: TRBJ2-1; D gene: NA; V gene: TRBV5-1; clone size: NA; CDR3 protein: CASSLLKGGEQFF; CDR3 DNA: TGCGCCAGCAGCTTGTTGAAAGGAGGGGAGCAGTTCTTC
J gene: TRBJ1-5; D gene: NA; V gene: TRBV5-1; clone size: NA; CDR3 protein: CASSLEGLTNQPQHF; CDR3 DNA: TGCGCCAGCAGCTTGGAGGGACTGACAAATCAGCCCCAGCATTTT
J gene: TRBJ2-7; D gene: NA; V gene: TRBV29-1; clone size: few; CDR3 protein: CSVRQGNPYEQYF; CDR3 DNA: TGCAGCGTTCGCCAGGGTAACCCCTACGAGCAGTACTTC
J gene: TRBJ1-2; D gene: TRBD1; V gene: TRBV6-5; clone size: few; CDR3 protein: CASTQGEWYGYTF; CDR3 DNA: TGTGCCAGCACCCAGGGGGAGTGGTATGGCTACACCTTC
J gene: TRBJ1-2; D gene: NA; V gene: TRBV7-2; clone size: NA; CDR3 protein: CASSLAPRGSVNYGYTF; CDR3 DNA: TGTGCCAGCAGCTTAGCACCAAGGGGGTCAGTTAACTATGGCTACACCTTC
J gene: TRBJ2-5; D gene: NA; V gene: TRBV5-1; clone size: NA; CDR3 protein: CASTGIVEETQYF; CDR3 DNA: TGCGCCAGCACGGGGATCGTCGAGGAGACCCAGTACTTC
J gene: TRBJ2-5; D gene: TRBD2; V gene: TRBV29-1; clone size: NA; CDR3 protein: CSVELAGRAYNEQYF; CDR3 DNA: TGCAGCGTTGAACTAGCGGGACGTGCCTACAATGAGCAGTACTTC
J gene: TRBJ2-2; D gene: TRBD1; V gene: TRBV7-3; clone size: NA; CDR3 protein: CASSYKAGTGANTGELFF; CDR3 DNA: TGTGCCAGCAGTTATAAGGCCGGGACAGGGGCGAACACCGGGGAGCTGTTTTTT
J gene: TRBJ1-1; D gene: NA; V gene: TRBV20-1; clone size: NA; CDR3 protein: CSARWGAEPAEAFF; CDR3 DNA: TGCAGTGCTAGATGGGGGGCTGAACCCGCTGAAGCTTTCTTT
J gene: TRBJ2-5; D gene: TRBD2; V gene: TRBV19; clone size: NA; CDR3 protein: CASSITSGTYNEQYF; CDR3 DNA: TGTGCCAGTAGTATAACTAGCGGAACTTACAATGAGCAGTACTTC
J gene: TRBJ2-4; D gene: NA; V gene: TRBV12-3/TRBV12-4; clone size: NA; CDR3 protein: CASTTRGLAKNIQYF; CDR3 DNA: TGTGCCAGCACCACCCGCGGTCTAGCCAAAAACATTCAGTACTTC
J gene: TRBJ2-1; D gene: NA; V gene: TRBV29-1; clone size: NA; CDR3 protein: CSVESDYNNEQFF; CDR3 DNA: TGCAGCGTTGAATCGGACTACAACAATGAGCAGTTCTTC
J gene: TRBJ2-7; D gene: NA; V gene: TRBV12-3/TRBV12-4; clone size: NA; CDR3 protein: CASSPTGDQNYEQYF; CDR3 DNA: TGTGCCAGCAGTCCGACAGGAGATCAGAACTACGAGCAGTACTTC
J gene: TRBJ2-1; D gene: TRBD2; V gene: TRBV5-1; clone size: NA; CDR3 protein: CASERTSSSSYNEQFF; CDR3 DNA: TGCGCCAGCGAGAGGACTAGCTCTAGCTCCTACAATGAGCAGTTCTTC
J gene: TRBJ2-3; D gene: NA; V gene: TRBV2; clone size: NA; CDR3 protein: CATYRPTRVTDTQYF; CDR3 DNA: TGTGCCACTTACCGGCCCACTCGGGTGACAGATACGCAGTATTTT
J gene: TRBJ2-2; D gene: NA; V gene: TRBV9; clone size: few; CDR3 protein: CASSVYAATGELFF; CDR3 DNA: TGTGCCAGCAGCGTCTACGCGGCCACCGGGGAGCTGTTTTTT